The source of this T cell receptor (beta chain) is a study of blood T cell repertoires in COVID-19 (dated by TCRdb to 2018 to 2020). Study-level background: The collaborator samples originated in the United States, Italy and Spain and spanned the acute and convalescent phases of COVID-19. The prospective study material was composed of cDNA or gDNA derived from T cells, B-cell-depleted T cells, or PBMCs. Deeply sampled blood TCRbeta repertoires from subjects exposed to, actively infected with, or recovered from COVID-19 were included in the dataset. A freely available public database, intended as a resource for researchers studying the immune response to SARS-CoV-2, is where the repertoires were released. Samples came from the ongoing ImmuneRACE study (first 160 participants) plus 1,254 subjects from 6 global collaborators. A de-identified subject ID, COVID-19 status, age in years and sex were almost always included in the sample metadata. Where available, HLA class I and class II types were obtained from metadata supplied by the sample provider rather than from assay-based typing. General findings and caveats noted by the study authors: How much clinical and demographic metadata was included differed by source and by participant, and the metadata was provided uncurated.

TCRbeta CDR3 regions were amplified from genomic DNA by means of the immunoSEQ Assay, a bias-controlled multiplex PCR. Under the source paper's analysis protocol: The number of nucleated cells in each sample was estimated from the amplification of reference gene primers within the assay. To quantify the absolute abundance of each unique TCRbeta CDR3 rearrangement, sequence reads were collapsed and filtered. For each sample, productive Simpson clonality was calculated as the square root of Simpson's diversity index across productive rearrangements. TCRdb retrieved this table from immuneACCESS and kept in-frame rearrangements only. Not all clones are present; in checked studies, unresolved V genes account for under half, and no reason is known for the remainder. The V and J calls and clone size were taken over from that table, and D and trimming were inferred from the DNA. Here the sample has 200,000 or so clones; 70% to 90% occur a single time. The leading ten clones occupy 3.8% of the sample.

For this clone: The antigen it binds to is not known. Per-base quality was not reported, and no clone a single base away is much larger than it.

Relative to germline, V is missing 8 bases and J is missing 6 bases, with 4 bases of the junction outside any gene match. Looking up the germline V gene yields CDR1 MNHEY and CDR2 SVGAGI. There are 12 amino acids in the CDR3, from cysteine to phenylalanine inclusive. The CDR3 DNA has 36 bases and is translated from base 1. Participants in the prospective study were enrolled through a virtual design, were aged about 18 to 100 years, and lived in approximately 25 United States geographic areas. To assign participants to cohorts, the prospective study relied on clinical history that participants themselves reported in a screening survey and a study questionnaire. In the prospective study, whole blood, serum and a nasopharyngeal or oropharyngeal swab were collected from each participant by mobile phlebotomists. Over a roughly 2-month period, participants in the prospective study had the option of providing additional blood draws and questionnaires. Prospective study blood samples were shipped either frozen or at room temperature before DNA extraction.

Rearrangement joined TRBV6-5 to TRBJ1-5, with 7 bases matching TRBD1. Material: PBMCs or T cells enriched from blood (not recorded which). The TCR sequence derives from a woman in her thirties or forties with acute COVID-19. The CDR3 amino acid sequence is: CASEGAGQPQHF. The nucleotide sequence reads TGTGCCAGCGAGGGGGCCGGTCAGCCCCAGCATTTT.